A selection of T cell receptor beta chains follows, all from one sample in a study of blood T cell repertoires in COVID-19. TCRdb's table, derived via immunoSEQ multiplex PCR, lists solely in-frame clones and lacks some. Seen here are hundreds of thousands of clones, around nine tenths observed once, and the top ten hold roughly 13%. Sequencing used peripheral blood. The receptors stem from a woman in her 70s with COVID-19, enrolled during active disease. The CDR3 runs from the conserved cysteine through the conserved F or W. Fields, in order: J gene, V gene, D gene, clone size, CDR3 protein, CDR3 DNA. D genes are given only for firm matches. Size is stated for part of the rows, as once, few or many counts, or as a class when the clone is expanded.

j_gene: TRBJ1-1; v_gene: TRBV5-6; d_gene: TRBD1; abundance: -; CDR3aa: CASSLEVGTGRLRTEAFF; CDR3nt: TGTGCCAGCAGCTTGGAGGTTGGGACAGGGAGGTTAAGGACTGAAGCTTTCTTT
j_gene: TRBJ2-5; v_gene: TRBV5-1; d_gene: TRBD2; abundance: -; CDR3aa: CASSLAAGEETQYF; CDR3nt: TGCGCCAGCAGCTTGGCAGCGGGGGAAGAGACCCAGTACTTC
j_gene: TRBJ2-1; v_gene: TRBV9; d_gene: -; abundance: -; CDR3aa: CASSVEQVPYNEQFF; CDR3nt: TGTGCCAGCAGCGTTGAACAGGTCCCCTACAATGAGCAGTTCTTC
j_gene: TRBJ1-1; v_gene: TRBV28; d_gene: -; abundance: -; CDR3aa: CASSRQLTEAFF; CDR3nt: TGTGCCAGCAGTCGACAGCTCACTGAAGCTTTCTTT
j_gene: TRBJ2-3; v_gene: TRBV19; d_gene: TRBD1; abundance: -; CDR3aa: CASRPGTGGDTQYF; CDR3nt: TGTGCCAGTAGGCCCGGGACAGGGGGAGATACGCAGTATTTT
j_gene: TRBJ1-1; v_gene: TRBV12-3/TRBV12-4; d_gene: -; abundance: -; CDR3aa: CASSSPAGREAFF; CDR3nt: TGTGCCAGCAGCTCCCCTGCAGGGCGTGAAGCTTTCTTT
j_gene: TRBJ2-3; v_gene: TRBV27; d_gene: -; abundance: -; CDR3aa: CASSLWGGDTQYF; CDR3nt: TGTGCCAGCAGTTTATGGGGAGGAGATACGCAGTATTTT
j_gene: TRBJ1-1; v_gene: TRBV7-2; d_gene: TRBD1; abundance: once; CDR3aa: CASSLGTGGREAFF; CDR3nt: TGTGCCAGCAGCTTAGGCACAGGGGGAAGGGAAGCTTTCTTT
j_gene: TRBJ1-5; v_gene: TRBV9; d_gene: -; abundance: once; CDR3aa: CASSVGPYSNQPQHF; CDR3nt: TGTGCCAGCAGCGTAGGTCCGTATAGCAATCAGCCCCAGCATTTT
j_gene: TRBJ1-5; v_gene: TRBV7-2; d_gene: -; abundance: -; CDR3aa: CASSLEGGIYSNQPQHF; CDR3nt: TGTGCCAGCAGCTTAGAAGGCGGAATATATAGCAATCAGCCCCAGCATTTT
j_gene: TRBJ2-3; v_gene: TRBV6-2/TRBV6-3; d_gene: -; abundance: -; CDR3aa: CASSHRETDTQYF; CDR3nt: TGTGCCAGCAGCCACAGGGAGACAGATACGCAGTATTTT
j_gene: TRBJ2-3; v_gene: TRBV7-2; d_gene: TRBD2; abundance: -; CDR3aa: CATTRVAGGDTQYF; CDR3nt: TGTGCCACCACAAGAGTGGCGGGGGGGGATACGCAGTATTTT
j_gene: TRBJ1-5; v_gene: TRBV12-3/TRBV12-4; d_gene: -; abundance: -; CDR3aa: CASSIPGQPQHF; CDR3nt: TGTGCCAGCAGTATACCGGGGCAGCCCCAGCATTTT
j_gene: TRBJ2-7; v_gene: TRBV6-5; d_gene: -; abundance: -; CDR3aa: CASRSQSLYEQYF; CDR3nt: TGTGCCAGCAGATCCCAGTCCCTCTACGAGCAGTACTTC
j_gene: TRBJ2-7; v_gene: TRBV5-4; d_gene: -; abundance: -; CDR3aa: CASSPGRGKSYEQYF; CDR3nt: TGTGCCAGCAGCCCTGGGAGAGGGAAGTCCTACGAGCAGTACTTC
j_gene: TRBJ2-7; v_gene: TRBV10-3; d_gene: -; abundance: -; CDR3aa: CAISEGGLAYEQYF; CDR3nt: TGTGCCATCAGTGAGGGGGGACTCGCCTACGAGCAGTACTTC
j_gene: TRBJ2-2; v_gene: TRBV7-2; d_gene: -; abundance: -; CDR3aa: CASSLQGTNTGELFF; CDR3nt: TGTGCCAGCAGCTTACAGGGGACAAACACCGGGGAGCTGTTTTTT
j_gene: TRBJ2-7; v_gene: TRBV12-5; d_gene: -; abundance: few; CDR3aa: CASGPYEYEQYF; CDR3nt: TGTGCTAGTGGTCCGTATGAGTACGAGCAGTACTTC
j_gene: TRBJ2-5; v_gene: TRBV21-1; d_gene: -; abundance: -; CDR3aa: CASPPASGFQETQYF; CDR3nt: TGTGCCAGCCCGCCGGCTAGCGGGTTCCAAGAGACCCAGTACTTC
j_gene: TRBJ2-2; v_gene: TRBV24-1; d_gene: -; abundance: -; CDR3aa: CATSDYRDTGELFF; CDR3nt: TGTGCCACCAGTGATTACAGGGACACCGGGGAGCTGTTTTTT
j_gene: TRBJ1-2; v_gene: TRBV6-5; d_gene: -; abundance: -; CDR3aa: CASRETEEDGYTF; CDR3nt: TGTGCCAGCAGGGAGACAGAAGAGGATGGCTACACCTTC
j_gene: TRBJ1-3; v_gene: TRBV4-3; d_gene: -; abundance: -; CDR3aa: CASSQALTGGNTIYF; CDR3nt: TGCGCCAGCAGCCAAGCCTTGACAGGCGGAAACACCATATATTTT
j_gene: TRBJ1-1; v_gene: TRBV18; d_gene: -; abundance: -; CDR3aa: CASSPAPGGNTEAFF; CDR3nt: TGTGCCAGCTCACCAGCTCCCGGGGGAAACACTGAAGCTTTCTTT
j_gene: TRBJ1-2; v_gene: TRBV19; d_gene: TRBD1; abundance: -; CDR3aa: CASSIGTGVNGYTF; CDR3nt: TGTGCCAGTAGTATTGGGACAGGGGTAAATGGCTACACCTTC
j_gene: TRBJ2-7; v_gene: TRBV5-1; d_gene: TRBD2; abundance: -; CDR3aa: CASRGNSGGAYEQYF; CDR3nt: TGCGCCAGCAGAGGTAATAGCGGGGGCGCCTACGAGCAGTACTTC
j_gene: TRBJ2-7; v_gene: TRBV5-1; d_gene: -; abundance: -; CDR3aa: CASSLRNRSSYEQYF; CDR3nt: TGCGCCAGCAGCTTGAGGAACAGGAGCTCCTACGAGCAGTACTTC
j_gene: TRBJ2-1; v_gene: TRBV2; d_gene: -; abundance: -; CDR3aa: CASSEAGAPGNEQFF; CDR3nt: TGTGCCAGCAGTGAAGCGGGGGCACCGGGGAATGAGCAGTTCTTC
j_gene: TRBJ1-5; v_gene: TRBV10-3; d_gene: TRBD1; abundance: -; CDR3aa: CAIRRQGFNQPQHF; CDR3nt: TGTGCCATCAGGAGACAGGGGTTCAATCAGCCCCAGCATTTT
j_gene: TRBJ1-6; v_gene: TRBV5-4; d_gene: TRBD1; abundance: -; CDR3aa: CASSFGQGASNSPLHF; CDR3nt: TGTGCCAGCAGCTTCGGACAGGGGGCTTCTAATTCACCCCTCCACTTT
j_gene: TRBJ2-1; v_gene: TRBV5-1; d_gene: TRBD2; abundance: -; CDR3aa: CASSWGLAGDEQFF; CDR3nt: TGCGCCAGCAGCTGGGGACTAGCGGGGGATGAGCAGTTCTTC
j_gene: TRBJ2-3; v_gene: TRBV6-2/TRBV6-3; d_gene: TRBD2; abundance: -; CDR3aa: CASSYWRGYTDTQYF; CDR3nt: TGTGCCAGCAGTTACTGGCGGGGGTACACAGATACGCAGTATTTT
j_gene: TRBJ1-6; v_gene: TRBV11-2; d_gene: -; abundance: -; CDR3aa: CASSLQGLSPLHF; CDR3nt: TGTGCCAGCAGCTTGCAGGGTCTTTCACCCCTCCACTTT
j_gene: TRBJ2-7; v_gene: TRBV7-9; d_gene: TRBD1; abundance: -; CDR3aa: CASSPRDRGSHEQYF; CDR3nt: TGTGCCAGCAGCCCTCGGGACAGGGGATCCCACGAGCAGTACTTC
j_gene: TRBJ2-5; v_gene: TRBV14; d_gene: -; abundance: -; CDR3aa: CASSRPEGGTQETQYF; CDR3nt: TGTGCCAGCAGCCGCCCCGAAGGGGGTACCCAAGAGACCCAGTACTTC
j_gene: TRBJ2-6; v_gene: TRBV7-3; d_gene: -; abundance: -; CDR3aa: CASSLIIGANVLTF; CDR3nt: TGTGCCAGCAGCTTAATCATTGGGGCCAACGTCCTGACTTTC
j_gene: TRBJ2-7; v_gene: TRBV30; d_gene: TRBD1; abundance: -; CDR3aa: CAWSLYSGTGREQYF; CDR3nt: TGTGCCTGGAGCCTATACTCCGGGACAGGGAGGGAGCAGTACTTC
j_gene: TRBJ1-3; v_gene: TRBV24-1; d_gene: -; abundance: once; CDR3aa: CATSDPRGSGNTIYF; CDR3nt: TGTGCCACCAGTGACCCTAGGGGCTCTGGAAACACCATATATTTT
j_gene: TRBJ2-7; v_gene: TRBV19; d_gene: TRBD2; abundance: -; CDR3aa: CASSYLAGAASSYEQYF; CDR3nt: TGTGCCAGTAGTTACCTAGCGGGGGCCGCGAGCTCCTACGAGCAGTACTTC
j_gene: TRBJ1-6; v_gene: TRBV7-8; d_gene: -; abundance: -; CDR3aa: CASTQGSYNSPLHF; CDR3nt: TGTGCCAGCACTCAGGGATCCTATAATTCACCCCTCCACTTT
j_gene: TRBJ2-1; v_gene: TRBV9; d_gene: TRBD2; abundance: -; CDR3aa: CASSVSGGASYNEQFF; CDR3nt: TGTGCCAGCAGCGTTAGCGGGGGGGCTTCCTACAATGAGCAGTTCTTC
j_gene: TRBJ1-1; v_gene: TRBV12-3/TRBV12-4; d_gene: -; abundance: -; CDR3aa: CASSLSPSTEAFF; CDR3nt: TGTGCCAGCAGTTTATCCCCGAGCACTGAAGCTTTCTTT
j_gene: TRBJ2-6; v_gene: TRBV2; d_gene: -; abundance: -; CDR3aa: CASTTGTFSGANVLTF; CDR3nt: TGTGCCAGCACGACGGGTACATTCTCTGGGGCCAACGTCCTGACTTTC
j_gene: TRBJ2-7; v_gene: TRBV29-1; d_gene: -; abundance: -; CDR3aa: CSVTIYDGGEQYF; CDR3nt: TGCAGCGTCACTATATACGACGGGGGCGAGCAGTACTTC